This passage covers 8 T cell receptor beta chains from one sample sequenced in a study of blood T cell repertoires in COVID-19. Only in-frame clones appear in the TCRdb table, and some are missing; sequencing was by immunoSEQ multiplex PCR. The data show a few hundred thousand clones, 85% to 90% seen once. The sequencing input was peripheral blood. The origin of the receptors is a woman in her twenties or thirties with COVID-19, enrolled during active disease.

CDR3 bases: TGTGCCAGCGGGAGGTTGGGTGGCTACACCTTC. Translation gives CASGRLGGYTF. The chain has TRBV12-3 or TRBV12-4 and TRBJ1-2, with D unresolved. The CDR3 consists of 11 residues. The V and J ends lost 8 bases and 7 bases respectively, with 11 bases between them.

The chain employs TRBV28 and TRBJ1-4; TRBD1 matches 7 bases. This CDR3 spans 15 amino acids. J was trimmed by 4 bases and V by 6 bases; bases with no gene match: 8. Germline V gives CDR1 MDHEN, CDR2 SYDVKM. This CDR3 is CASSLPQGHNEKLFF. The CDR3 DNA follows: TGTGCCAGCAGCTTACCACAGGGGCATAATGAAAAACTGTTTTTT.

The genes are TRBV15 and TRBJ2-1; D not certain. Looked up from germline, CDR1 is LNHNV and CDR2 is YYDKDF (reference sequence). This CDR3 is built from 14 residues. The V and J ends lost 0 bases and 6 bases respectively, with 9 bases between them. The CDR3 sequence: CATSRDQVSNEQFF. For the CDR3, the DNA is TGTGCCACCAGCAGAGATCAGGTTAGCAATGAGCAGTTCTTC.

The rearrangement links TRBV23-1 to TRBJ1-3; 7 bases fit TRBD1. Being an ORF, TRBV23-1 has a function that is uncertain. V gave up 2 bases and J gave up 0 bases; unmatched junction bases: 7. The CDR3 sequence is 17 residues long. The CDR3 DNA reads TGCGCCAGCAGTCAACGAGACAGGGAAGTCTCTGGAAACACCATATATTTT. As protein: CASSQRDREVSGNTIYF.

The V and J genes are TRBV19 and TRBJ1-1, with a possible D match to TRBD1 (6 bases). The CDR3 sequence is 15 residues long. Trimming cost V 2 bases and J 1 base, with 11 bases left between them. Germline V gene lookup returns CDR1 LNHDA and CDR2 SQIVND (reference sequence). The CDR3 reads CASSIRQGSNTEAFF. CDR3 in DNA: TGTGCCAGTAGTATACGGCAGGGGTCGAACACTGAAGCTTTCTTT.

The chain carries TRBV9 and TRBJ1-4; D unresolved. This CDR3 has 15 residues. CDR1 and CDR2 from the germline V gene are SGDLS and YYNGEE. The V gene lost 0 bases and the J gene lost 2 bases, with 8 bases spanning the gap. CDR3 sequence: CASSVGYGTNEKLFF. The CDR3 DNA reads TGTGCCAGCAGCGTAGGCTACGGTACTAATGAAAAACTGTTTTTT.

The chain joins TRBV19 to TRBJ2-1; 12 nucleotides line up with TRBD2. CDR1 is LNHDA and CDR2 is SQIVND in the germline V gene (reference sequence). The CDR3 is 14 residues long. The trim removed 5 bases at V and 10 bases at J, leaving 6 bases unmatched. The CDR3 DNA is TGTGCCAGTAGTGGGCTAGCGGGAGGGCACGAGCAGTTCTTC. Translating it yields CASSGLAGGHEQFF. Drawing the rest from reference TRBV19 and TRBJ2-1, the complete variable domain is DGGITQSPKYLFRKEGQNVTLSCEQNLNHDAMYWYRQDPGQGLRLIYYSQIVNDFQKGDIAEGYSVSREKKESFPLTVTSAQKNPTAFYLCASSGLAGGHEQFFGPGTRLTVL.

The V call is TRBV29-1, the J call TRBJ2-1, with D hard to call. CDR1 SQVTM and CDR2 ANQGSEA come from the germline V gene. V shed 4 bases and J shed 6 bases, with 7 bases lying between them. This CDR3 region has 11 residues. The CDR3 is CSVAFSNEQFF. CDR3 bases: TGCAGCGTTGCGTTCTCCAATGAGCAGTTCTTC.